A single sample gave rise to the 17 T cell receptor beta chains below, sequenced in a study of response to subunit inactivated influenza vaccine. TCRdb redid the calling of the RT-PCR reads with MiXCR, one entry per CDR3 protein. This table has roughly 500,000 distinct CDR3 sequences, approximately 15% appearing once. The sequencing used CD4+ T cells sorted from PBMCs, collected approximately 25 months after vaccination. These TCRs come from a man between 50 and 75 years old who received an inactivated influenza vaccine.

The sample holds many counts of this clonotype. The chain uses TRBV7-2 and TRBJ1-5; 11 bases line up with TRBD1. Germline lookup yields CDR1 SGHTA and CDR2 FQGNSA. CDR3 length: 14 residues. The junction had 3 bases not matched to a gene; V was cut back by 5 bases and J by 6 bases. The CDR3 spells CASSPGTGGQPQHF. Written as DNA, the CDR3 is TGTGCCAGCAGCCCCGGGACAGGGGGTCAGCCCCAGCATTTT.

In this sample, this clonotype turned up a few times. CDR3 in amino acids: CSVRQGETQYF. DNA for the CDR3: TGCAGCGTGAGACAGGGGGAGACCCAGTACTTC. This rearrangement joins TRBV29-1 to TRBJ2-5; 8 nucleotides align to TRBD1. The CDR3 contains 11 residues. Germline lookup yields CDR1 SQVTM and CDR2 ANQGSEA. Losses at the gene ends were 6 bases for V and 5 bases for J; bases not matched to a gene: 2.

Ten or more counts support this clonotype. The J gene is TRBJ2-1, the V gene TRBV3-1, with 12 bases matching TRBD2. This CDR3 spans 20 amino acids. The ends lost 0 bases at V and 7 bases at J; junction bases unmatched: 16. The germline CDR1 and CDR2 sequences are LGHDT and YNNKEL (reference sequence). The CDR3 is CASSQDRLAGGPKSLNEQFF. CDR3 DNA sequence: TGTGCCAGCAGCCAAGATCGGCTAGCGGGGGGGCCTAAATCCCTAAATGAGCAGTTCTTC.

The V call is TRBV9, the J call TRBJ2-3, with TRBD1 identical over 7 bases. V lost 0 bases, J lost 9 bases, and 4 bases stayed unmatched. CDR1 and CDR2 from the germline V gene are SGDLS and YYNGEE. The CDR3 spans 13 residues. The CDR3 bases are TGTGCCAGCAGCGTAGAAAACAGGGGAACGCAGTATTTT. It specifies CASSVENRGTQYF.

This clonotype occurred a few times. This chain links TRBV10-3 with TRBJ2-5; 7 bases are shared with TRBD2. The CDR3 sequence is 15 residues long. The ends lost 8 bases at V and 5 bases at J; junction bases unmatched: 14. Germline lookup yields CDR1 ENHRY and CDR2 SYGVKD. The CDR3 here is CAIGGAGGSGETQYF. As DNA, the CDR3 is TGTGCCATCGGCGGAGCGGGCGGGAGTGGGGAGACCCAGTACTTC.

The gene calls are TRBV11-2 and TRBJ2-7; no definite D call. From germline, CDR1 is SGHAT and CDR2 FQNNGV. The CDR3 is made up of 15 amino acids. V was pared by 2 bases and J by 3 bases, with 14 bases between. The CDR3 sequence is CASSLSVSVDYEQYF. The CDR3 nucleotides are TGTGCCAGCAGCTTATCCGTTTCGGTGGACTACGAGCAGTACTTC.

This clonotype was recorded a few times. The chain employs TRBV3-1 and TRBJ2-7, with TRBD2 matching 13 bases. The length of the CDR3 is 16 residues. In germline, CDR1 is LGHDT, CDR2 YNNKEL (reference sequence). With V trimmed by 1 base and J by 9 bases, 9 bases remained unmatched. CDR3 DNA sequence: TGTGCCAGCAGCCAAGTTCTACTAGCGGGAGGGAGGTCGCAGTACTTC. Protein sequence: CASSQVLLAGGRSQYF.

The V and J genes are TRBV6-5 and TRBJ1-5, with 7 bases fitting TRBD1. The CDR3 is 14 residues long. Losses at the gene ends were 2 bases for V and 6 bases for J; bases not matched to a gene: 4. Germline V lookup: CDR1 MNHEY, CDR2 SVGAGI. The CDR3 bases are TGTGCCAGCAGTTACGACAGGGAGGCTCAGCCCCAGCATTTT. As protein: CASSYDREAQPQHF.

The V and J genes are TRBV7-2 and TRBJ2-7; the D is unclear. Trimming cost V 8 bases and J 0 bases, with 5 bases left between them. The CDR3 spans 11 residues. Germline V lookup: CDR1 SGHTA, CDR2 FQGNSA. The CDR3 region has the DNA TGTGCCAGCGCCTTCTCCTACGAGCAGTACTTC. It yields the protein CASAFSYEQYF.

This clonotype was seen only a few times. In DNA, the CDR3 is TGCGCCAGCAGCCAAGGGGGAAGCCGGGACAGTGTGGAAAAACTGTTTTTT. It yields the protein CASSQGGSRDSVEKLFF. V is TRBV4-1 and J is TRBJ1-4; 7 bases match TRBD1. The CDR3 totals 17 residues. V was clipped by 1 base and J by 8 bases; unmatched bases: 13. The germline V gene encodes CDR1 MGHRA and CDR2 YSYEKL.

This clonotype showed up many times. The genes are TRBV12-3 or TRBV12-4 and TRBJ2-2; possibly TRBD1 for D (7 bases). Between the trimmed V and J ends, which lost 8 bases and 5 bases, there was a span of 12 bases. The CDR3 has 13 amino acids. In DNA, the CDR3 is TGTGCCAGCCAGGGGGGTTTAACCGGGGAGCTGTTTTTT. This codes for CASQGGLTGELFF.

The V call is TRBV7-3, the J call TRBJ2-3; 9 bases map to TRBD2. CDR1 and CDR2 (germline): SGHTA, FQGTGA. The J segment lost 0 bases and the V segment lost 3 bases, leaving 4 bases of the junction unmatched. The CDR3 extends over 16 amino acids. The CDR3 nucleotides are TGTGCCAGCAGCTTGGCGGGAGGGCATAGCACAGATACGCAGTATTTT. Protein product: CASSLAGGHSTDTQYF.

This clonotype appeared many times. CDR3 sequence reads: CASSQGQGYQPQHF. The CDR3 region has the DNA TGTGCCAGCAGCCAGGGACAGGGATACCAGCCCCAGCATTTT. This chain joins TRBV12-3 or TRBV12-4 and TRBJ1-5, with 9 bases identical to TRBD1. The CDR3 spans 14 residues. The ends lost 6 bases at V and 7 bases at J; junction bases unmatched: 7.

This clonotype was counted only a few times. The chain links TRBV10-3 to TRBJ2-3; D remains ambiguous. Trimming cost V 4 bases and J 1 base, with 9 bases left between them. The CDR3 is 14 amino acids. From germline, CDR1 is ENHRY and CDR2 SYGVKD. The CDR3 sequence: CAISVGQGTDTQYF. The CDR3 bases are TGTGCCATCAGTGTTGGCCAGGGCACAGATACGCAGTATTTT.

The chain joins TRBV2 to TRBJ2-5, with 7 bases fitting TRBD2. V lost 4 bases, J lost 5 bases, and 7 bases stayed unmatched. This CDR3 region has 14 residues. The germline V gene encodes CDR1 SNHLY and CDR2 FYNNEI. CDR3 residues: CASSVQARGETQYF. CDR3 bases: TGTGCCAGCAGTGTACAGGCGCGGGGGGAGACCCAGTACTTC.

The chain employs TRBV6-2 or TRBV6-3 and TRBJ2-7; TRBD1 might be the D (5 bases). The germline gives CDR1 MNHEY, CDR2 SVGEGT. Trimming left V 5 bases short and J 3 bases short, with 11 bases between. The CDR3 runs 13 residues. DNA of the CDR3: TGTGCCAGCAGTCCCAACAGGAACTACGAGCAGTACTTC. As protein: CASSPNRNYEQYF.

The chain carries TRBV4-3 and TRBJ1-2; TRBD1 matches at 9 bases. The CDR3 is 16 residues long. Per the germline V gene, CDR1 is LGHNA and CDR2 is YSLEER. Trimming cost V 0 bases and J 11 bases; bases outside gene matches: 13. For the CDR3, the DNA is TGCGCCAGCAGCCAAGAAAGTTGGGGACAGGGTTCCCATTACACCTTC. Translating it yields CASSQESWGQGSHYTF.